Below, 26 T cell receptor beta chains from the same sample are listed, as sequenced in a study of shared clonotypes between healthy human individuals. Some clones are missing from TCRdb's copy, which holds only in-frame ones; the method was immunoSEQ multiplex PCR. The profile covers approximately 2,000,000 clones, with 93% appearing a single time and more than 1.5% taken by the ten largest. Positively selected for CCR7, the CD45RO-negative cells used as naive CD8 cells excluded terminally differentiated effector memory CD45RA+ cells. The sample consisted of naive CD8+ T cells from PBMCs. These receptors originate from a young man in good health. Some clones in this sample may be carry-over from other donors' samples.

CDR3 in amino acids: CASSSYTGGGEQFF. DNA of the CDR3: TGTGCCAGCAGCTCCTATACAGGGGGCGGTGAGCAGTTCTTC. V usage is TRBV7-9 and J usage is TRBJ2-1; TRBD1 aligns across 9 bases. This CDR3 has 14 amino acids. J gave up 9 bases and V 4 bases, and 7 bases lay outside the gene matches. Germline CDR1 and CDR2: SEHNR and FQNEAQ (reference sequence).

This clone was observed a single time. The chain employs TRBV7-9 and TRBJ1-4; no reliable D call. The CDR3 loop spans 13 amino acids. The V gene lost 5 bases and the J gene lost 4 bases, with 8 bases spanning the gap. Germline V lookup: CDR1 SEHNR, CDR2 FQNEAQ (reference sequence). CDR3 protein: CASSPGVNEKLFF. For the CDR3, the DNA is TGTGCCAGCAGCCCCGGGGTTAATGAAAAACTGTTTTTT.

The count of this clone is one. This chain links TRBV19 with TRBJ2-7; TRBD2 matches at 11 bases. The V gene end was trimmed by 4 bases and the J gene end by 0 bases; junction bases not matched to a gene: 11. Germline values: CDR1 LNHDA, CDR2 SQIVND (reference sequence). The CDR3 loop spans 18 amino acids. For the CDR3, the DNA is TGTGCCAGTAGTAGAATCTCCGGGACTAGCGGCGTCTCCTACGAGCAGTACTTC. Translated: CASSRISGTSGVSYEQYF.

The chain combines TRBV7-2 with TRBJ2-7; 7 bases agree with TRBD1. In germline, CDR1 is SGHTA, CDR2 FQGNSA. CDR3 size: 16 residues. Trimming took 5 bases from V and 3 from J; bases not matched to a gene: 13. For the CDR3, the DNA is TGTGCCAGCAGCAAAACCCCGGGACAGCCAGGCTACGAGCAGTACTTC. Its translation: CASSKTPGQPGYEQYF.

The chain uses TRBV27 and TRBJ2-7, with 7 positions matching TRBD2. V lost 8 bases and J lost 0; bases outside the gene matches: 4. Per germline, CDR1 MNHEY and CDR2 SMNVEV (reference sequence). The CDR3 sequence is 13 residues long. The CDR3 DNA reads TGTGCCAGCGCGGGCGGGGGCTCCTACGAGCAGTACTTC. Its translation is CASAGGGSYEQYF.

As concerns this clone: This sample includes further DNA sequences coding for the same CDR3. The V and J genes are TRBV2 and TRBJ2-5; 7 bases fit TRBD1. V was clipped by 1 base and J by 0 bases; unmatched bases: 2. Looked up from germline, CDR1 is SNHLY and CDR2 is FYNNEI. There are 15 residues in the CDR3. CDR3 bases: TGTGCCAGCAGTGAAGGACAGGGAGACCAAGAGACCCAGTACTTC. It encodes CASSEGQGDQETQYF.

V gene TRBV4-3 combines with J gene TRBJ2-7; no reliable D call. CDR3 length: 13 amino acids. V dropped 0 bases and J dropped 6 bases, with 9 bases sitting between them. Germline values: CDR1 LGHNA, CDR2 YSLEER. DNA of the CDR3: TGCGCCAGCAGCCAAGAGGTGCCGGGCGAGCAGTACTTC. Translating it yields CASSQEVPGEQYF.

In its sample, this clone was seen once. The chain carries TRBV28 and TRBJ2-1; 9 bases agree with TRBD2. Germline CDR1 MDHEN, CDR2 SYDVKM. This CDR3 region has 17 residues. With V trimmed by 5 bases and J by 4 bases, 12 bases remained unmatched. The CDR3 loop is CASSLGVVSGRYNEQFF. The CDR3 bases are TGTGCCAGCAGTCTGGGGGTTGTTAGCGGGAGATACAATGAGCAGTTCTTC.

This sequence joins TRBV5-8 and TRBJ2-1, with D possibly matching TRBD1 (6 bases). The V gene lost 3 bases and the J gene lost 9 bases, with 16 bases spanning the gap. This CDR3 contains 14 residues. CDR1 is SGHTS, CDR2 YDEGEE, per germline. In nucleotides, the CDR3 is TGTGCCAGCAGCTGGGCCCCGCTAGGGGGTGAGCAGTTCTTC. Protein: CASSWAPLGGEQFF. The full variable domain, completed using reference TRBV5-8 and TRBJ2-1, is EAGVTQSPTHLIKTRGQQATLRCSPISGHTSVYWYQQALGLGLQFLLWYDEGEERNRGNFPPRFSGRQFPNYSSELNVNALELEDSALYLCASSWAPLGGEQFFGPGTRLTVL.

The rearrangement joins TRBV5-8 to TRBJ2-7; 7 bases match TRBD1. Germline V gives CDR1 SGHTS, CDR2 YDEGEE. The trim removed 4 bases at V and 0 bases at J, leaving 7 bases unmatched. The CDR3 covers 15 residues. The CDR3 DNA sequence: TGTGCCAGCAGCCCAGGGGGTGCTTTCTCCTACGAGCAGTACTTC. Amino acid sequence: CASSPGGAFSYEQYF.

This chain connects TRBV6-1 to TRBJ1-1; weak D call: TRBD1 (6 bases). Germline-derived CDR1 and CDR2 are MNHNS and SASEGT. Trimming pared 4 bases from V and 1 base from J, leaving 16 bases between. The CDR3 sequence is 16 residues long. The CDR3 DNA is TGTGCCAGCAGTGCCAGGGGTGGTTCCTGGAACACTGAAGCTTTCTTT. Amino acids: CASSARGGSWNTEAFF.

With respect to this clone: Within the sample, other DNA sequences also encode this same CDR3. This chain connects TRBV9 to TRBJ1-2; 8 bases match TRBD1. V shed 2 bases, J shed 8 bases, and the junction held 5 bases outside the gene matches. The CDR3 extends over 13 amino acids. CDR1 is SGDLS, CDR2 YYNGEE, per germline. CDR3 sequence reads: CASSVDRAGGYTF. CDR3 nucleotide sequence: TGTGCCAGCAGCGTGGACAGGGCCGGCGGCTACACCTTC.

The CDR3 bases are TGTGCCAGCCGACTAGCGATACGCACAGATACGCAGTATTTT. Its protein is CASRLAIRTDTQYF. The chain uses TRBV28 and TRBJ2-3, with 8 bases lining up with TRBD2. Germline CDR1 MDHEN, CDR2 SYDVKM. This CDR3 has 14 amino acids. V shed 8 bases and J 1 base; nucleotides not matched to a gene: 5.

The chain has TRBV19 and TRBJ1-1, with D tentatively TRBD1 (5 bases). This CDR3 is 12 amino acids long. V gave up 7 bases and J gave up 4 bases, with 10 bases separating them. Germline CDR1 and CDR2: LNHDA and SQIVND (reference sequence). This CDR3 is CASKDGGTEAFF. The DNA of the CDR3 is TGTGCCAGTAAGGACGGGGGCACTGAAGCTTTCTTT.

V gene TRBV13 combines with J gene TRBJ2-2, with 14 bases lining up with TRBD2. Trimming at V came to 4 bases and at J to 7 bases, leaving 5 bases not matched to a gene. There are 16 residues in the CDR3. The germline CDR1 and CDR2 sequences are PRHDT and FYEKMQ (reference sequence). The CDR3: CASSSLGTSGSGELFF. The CDR3 DNA reads as TGTGCCAGCAGCTCCCTCGGGACTAGCGGGAGCGGGGAGCTGTTTTTT.

The V gene is TRBV12-5, the J gene TRBJ2-7; TRBD1 aligns across 8 bases. The ends lost 1 base at V and 6 bases at J; junction bases unmatched: 20. Germline V gene data show CDR1 as LGHNT and CDR2 as FRNRAP. The CDR3 is 19 residues long. CDR3 region: CASGLGRPTGTGSLGEQYF. The CDR3, as DNA: TGTGCTAGTGGTTTGGGACGACCAACCGGGACAGGTTCCCTAGGCGAGCAGTACTTC.

Turning to this clone: The sample carries other DNA sequences with the same CDR3. The rearrangement joins TRBV2 to TRBJ2-7; D not certain. Germline V gene lookup returns CDR1 SNHLY and CDR2 FYNNEI. This CDR3 has 14 residues. V was trimmed by 4 bases and J by 0 bases, leaving 10 bases between them. CDR3 residues: CASSGTQSSYEQYF. The CDR3 nucleotides are TGTGCCAGCAGTGGGACCCAGAGCTCCTACGAGCAGTACTTC.

The V gene is TRBV1, the J gene TRBJ2-7; no check of the table's D call, TRBD1, against the DNA was made. TRBV1 is a documented pseudogene. This CDR3 spans 15 amino acids. The CDR3 nucleotides are TGCACCAGCAGCCGCCGGGACAGGGTCTCCTACGAGCAGTACTTC. Protein product: CTSSRRDRVSYEQYF.

As for this clone: The sample contains more than one DNA sequence encoding this CDR3. The J gene is TRBJ2-3, the V gene TRBV13; D gene ambiguous. The CDR3 has 12 residues. Germline loops: CDR1 PRHDT, CDR2 FYEKMQ (reference sequence). V gave up 4 bases and J gave up 6 bases, with 8 bases separating them. The chain's CDR3 is CASSSSGDTQYF. The CDR3 coding sequence is TGTGCCAGCAGCTCGTCTGGCGATACGCAGTATTTT.

The gene calls are TRBV14 and TRBJ2-1; 9 positions match TRBD2. In germline, CDR1 is SGHDN, CDR2 FVKESK. CDR3 size: 15 residues. The trim removed 4 bases at V and 9 bases at J, leaving 10 bases unmatched. The chain's CDR3 is CASSPGTSWSSEQFF. The DNA for the CDR3 is TGTGCCAGCAGCCCTGGGACTAGCTGGTCATCTGAGCAGTTCTTC.

V usage is TRBV27 and J usage is TRBJ2-2; D is perhaps TRBD2 (6 bases). Germline V gives CDR1 MNHEY, CDR2 SMNVEV (reference sequence). Between the trimmed V and J ends, which lost 7 bases and 5 bases, there was a span of 20 bases. This CDR3 is 16 amino acids long. For the CDR3, the DNA is TGTGCCAGCACCCCAGAGCGGACGGGGAGGACCGGGGAGCTGTTTTTT. Amino acid sequence: CASTPERTGRTGELFF.

The chain uses TRBV4-1 and TRBJ2-7; D call uncertain. This CDR3 has 13 amino acids. Per the germline V gene, CDR1 is MGHRA and CDR2 is YSYEKL. V was pared by 2 bases and J by 3 bases, with 8 bases between. The CDR3 region is CASSQIPGYEQYF. The CDR3 nucleotides are TGCGCCAGCAGCCAAATTCCAGGCTACGAGCAGTACTTC.

The chain joins TRBV27 to TRBJ2-5; TRBD2 aligns across 9 bases. Germline CDR1 is MNHEY and CDR2 is SMNVEV (reference sequence). The junction had 8 bases not matched to a gene; V was cut back by 5 bases and J by 1 base. CDR3 length equals 16 residues. The CDR3 DNA is TGTGCCAGCAGTACAGGGACTAGCCCCCCCCAAGAGACCCAGTACTTC. This gives the protein CASSTGTSPPQETQYF.

CDR3 sequence: CASSPRVLLAKPTDTQYF. The CDR3 DNA is TGTGCCAGCAGCCCGCGGGTACTACTAGCGAAGCCCACAGATACGCAGTATTTT. The J gene is TRBJ2-3, the V gene TRBV7-2; 7 bases fit TRBD2. The CDR3 consists of 18 residues. Germline V lookup: CDR1 SGHTA, CDR2 FQGNSA. V lost 5 bases and J lost 2; bases outside the gene matches: 16.

The rearrangement uses TRBV5-1 and TRBJ2-7, with D unclear. CDR1 is SGHRS and CDR2 is YFSETQ in the germline V gene. V was cut by 6 bases and J by 1 base, with 8 bases left in between. The CDR3 totals 12 residues. CDR3 nucleotide sequence: TGCGCCAGCAAGGAAAAATCCTACGAGCAGTACTTC. Translating it yields CASKEKSYEQYF.

The rearrangement uses TRBV28 and TRBJ2-7, with TRBD1 matching over 11 bases. V shed 5 bases, J shed 2 bases, and the junction held 8 bases outside the gene matches. Germline CDR1 MDHEN, CDR2 SYDVKM. The CDR3 contains 16 residues. CDR3 protein: CASSPLPGQGAYEQYF. The CDR3 coding sequence is TGTGCCAGCAGTCCATTACCGGGACAGGGGGCCTACGAGCAGTACTTC.